This T cell receptor (beta chain) emerged from a study of blood T cells in healthy people across ages. Remarks on this clonotype: Its antigen is currently unknown.

CDR3 length equals 14 residues. Germline CDR1 is SEHNR and CDR2 is FQNEAQ (reference sequence). V trimming: 11 bases; J trimming: 6 bases; junction bases outside the gene matches: 11. It was with a sample-barcoded 5' primer and a J-beta primer mix that a second PCR of roughly 6 to 12 cycles was run. Every molecule of cDNA carried a tag from a template-switch adaptor with 12 random nucleotides. TCRdb reanalysed the 5' RACE reads using MiXCR and keeps one entry per CDR3 protein. The table shows hundreds of thousands of distinct CDR3 sequences, with more than 40% occurring only once. Study results and caveats: The recorded TCR beta diversity per million T cells decreased in a roughly linear manner with age.

The source material was blood. The chain couples TRBV7-9 to TRBJ2-1; 9 nucleotides agree with TRBD2. The clonotype originates from a man in his sixties in good health. CDR3 sequence: CAEGREGSPNEQFF. The CDR3 DNA follows: TGTGCCGAGGGGCGGGAGGGATCTCCCAATGAGCAGTTCTTC.